Presented here are 18 T cell receptor beta chains from one specimen sequenced in a study of cytomegalovirus exposure and HLA in healthy donors. PCR used 60 Vbeta primers and 13 Jbeta primers. TCRdb keeps only in-frame clones here, not all; method: immunoSEQ multiplex PCR. The data show 80,000 or so clones, 62% seen once. The sample consisted of PBMCs. These receptors originate from a male donor in good health and CMV-seropositive.

This clone has more than one count but fewer than ten. The chain couples TRBV28 to TRBJ1-1, with no clear D. The CDR3 is made up of 12 amino acids. Germline lookup yields CDR1 MDHEN and CDR2 SYDVKM. The V and J ends lost 6 bases and 2 bases respectively, with 7 bases between them. The DNA of the CDR3 is TGTGCCAGCAGCCTTCTAAACACTGAAGCTTTCTTT. As protein: CASSLLNTEAFF.

The J gene is TRBJ1-4, the V gene TRBV27, with 10 bases identical to TRBD1. There are 16 residues in the CDR3. V shed 6 bases, J shed 2 bases, and the junction held 6 bases outside the gene matches. Germline V CDR1 and CDR2: MNHEY, SMNVEV (reference sequence). CDR3 loop: CASRRQGALTNEKLFF. The DNA for the CDR3 is TGTGCCAGCAGGCGACAGGGGGCGCTGACTAATGAAAAACTGTTTTTT.

This clone was seen a few times. V gene TRBV19 combines with J gene TRBJ2-2; TRBD2 matches at 7 bases. Trimming took 7 bases from V and 7 from J; bases not matched to a gene: 6. The V gene's germline CDR1 is LNHDA and CDR2 SQIVND (reference sequence). This CDR3 region has 13 residues. The CDR3 DNA reads TGTGCCAGTACAAGGGCGGGGGTCGGGGAGCTGTTTTTT. Translating it yields CASTRAGVGELFF.

This clone was counted a few times. The V and J genes are TRBV6-5 and TRBJ2-5, with 7 bases fitting TRBD2. Losses at the gene ends were 4 bases for V and 5 bases for J; bases not matched to a gene: 7. This CDR3 is 14 amino acids long. CDR1 is MNHEY, CDR2 SVGAGI, per germline. The CDR3 sequence: CASSLGRALETQYF. CDR3 nucleotides: TGTGCCAGCAGTTTGGGGAGGGCCTTGGAGACCCAGTACTTC.

V gene TRBV6-6 combines with J gene TRBJ1-5, with 7 nucleotides matching TRBD1. The CDR3 runs 15 residues. From germline, CDR1 is MNHNY and CDR2 SVGAGI (reference sequence). J lost 2 bases, V lost 6 bases, and 7 bases had no gene match. The CDR3: CASRGQTDRNQPQHF. The CDR3 DNA is TGTGCCAGCAGGGGACAGACCGACCGCAATCAGCCCCAGCATTTT.

This clone was counted only a few times. The chain links TRBV19 to TRBJ2-7; D call uncertain. The length of the CDR3 is 14 residues. V was trimmed by 1 base and J by 0 bases, leaving 7 bases between them. Per the germline V gene, CDR1 is LNHDA and CDR2 is SQIVND (reference sequence). The CDR3 DNA sequence: TGTGCCAGTAGTATAGCTCAGAACTCCTACGAGCAGTACTTC. Its translation is CASSIAQNSYEQYF.

This chain connects TRBV4-2 to TRBJ1-5; TRBD1 might be the D (6 bases). Germline lookup yields CDR1 LGHNA and CDR2 YNFKEQ. The germline V and J ends were trimmed by 5 bases and 4 bases, with 15 bases remaining between them. The CDR3 sequence is 15 residues long. CDR3 sequence: CASSETGISNQPQHF. The DNA for the CDR3 is TGTGCCAGCAGCGAGACAGGTATTTCGAATCAGCCCCAGCATTTT.

In this sample, this clone turned up once. The rearrangement links TRBV6-5 to TRBJ2-7; 8 bases match TRBD2. The CDR3 length is 13 residues. Trimming took 5 bases from V and 7 from J; bases not matched to a gene: 7. Germline V gene sequence: CDR1 MNHEY, CDR2 SVGAGI. CDR3 nucleotides: TGTGCCAGCAGTCACGGGGGGGCTGGGGAGCAGTACTTC. Translated, it gives CASSHGGAGEQYF.

For this clone: Other DNA sequences from this sample encode an identical CDR3 as well. This chain links TRBV6-5 with TRBJ2-3, with 8 bases identical to TRBD2. After removal of 6 bases from V and 14 bases from J, the junction contained 10 bases not matched to a gene. The CDR3 covers 12 residues. Per the germline V gene, CDR1 is MNHEY and CDR2 is SVGAGI. The CDR3 nucleotides are TGTGCCAGCAGGCCCACTAGCGGCGTTTGGTATTTT. Its translation: CASRPTSGVWYF.

This sequence joins TRBV15 and TRBJ2-5; 11 bases agree with TRBD2. V was pared by 4 bases and J by 5 bases, with 9 bases of the junction left unmatched. CDR1 is LNHNV and CDR2 is YYDKDF in the germline V gene (reference sequence). The CDR3 length is 16 residues. CDR3 sequence: CATSTAIAGGQETQYF. CDR3 nucleotides: TGTGCCACCAGCACCGCGATAGCGGGGGGGCAGGAGACCCAGTACTTC.

The chain links TRBV14 to TRBJ1-2; the D gene is possibly TRBD1 (6 bases). CDR1 is SGHDN, CDR2 FVKESK, per germline. V was shortened by 3 bases and J by 1 base, with 9 bases between the two germline ends. There are 14 residues in the CDR3. The chain's CDR3 is CASSQWTVNYGYTF. CDR3 bases: TGTGCCAGCAGCCAGTGGACAGTTAACTATGGCTACACCTTC.

This clone was picked up a small number of times. The chain is built from TRBV29-1 and TRBJ2-7; D might be TRBD1 (6 bases). This CDR3 spans 12 amino acids. The germline V gene has CDR1 SQVTM and CDR2 ANQGSEA. V was pared by 7 bases and J by 2 bases, with 12 bases between. The CDR3 is CSARDTTYEQYF. The CDR3 bases are TGCAGCGCCCGGGACACCACCTACGAGCAGTACTTC.

The J gene is TRBJ1-6, the V gene TRBV28; D possibly corresponds to TRBD1 (5 bases). The germline V gene has CDR1 MDHEN and CDR2 SYDVKM. CDR3 length: 16 amino acids. V lost 2 bases, J lost 7 bases, and 15 bases lay in between. The CDR3 is CASSLTAGDGNSPLHF. Here the CDR3 DNA reads TGTGCCAGCAGTTTAACGGCGGGGGATGGAAATTCACCCCTCCACTTT.

This clone was observed a handful of times. The rearrangement links TRBV4-1 to TRBJ2-3; 9 nucleotides align to TRBD1. This CDR3 is built from 15 residues. J lost 6 bases, V lost 2 bases, and 6 bases had no gene match. Germline V gene data show CDR1 as MGHRA and CDR2 as YSYEKL. CDR3 region: CASSQSGTGLDTQYF. The CDR3 coding sequence is TGCGCCAGCAGCCAATCAGGGACAGGGCTGGATACGCAGTATTTT.

This clone was seen more than once but under ten times. The rearrangement joins TRBV7-9 to TRBJ1-3; the D gene is possibly TRBD1 (5 bases). Germline-derived CDR1 and CDR2 are SEHNR and FQNEAQ (reference sequence). The CDR3 is 16 residues long. V lost 0 bases and J lost 0, with 9 bases in between. The CDR3 DNA sequence: TGTGCCAGCAGCTTAGCTGGGGCGAACTCTGGAAACACCATATATTTT. It yields the protein CASSLAGANSGNTIYF.

The DNA of the CDR3 is TGTGCCAGCAGCTTAATGGGCATCTCCTACGAGCAGTACTTC. Amino acids: CASSLMGISYEQYF. V and J are TRBV7-2 and TRBJ2-7; no clear D. The V end lost 2 bases, the J end lost 0 bases, and 8 bases lay between the germline ends. The CDR3 is 14 amino acids. Germline CDR1 reads SGHTA; CDR2 reads FQGNSA. Full variable domain (outside the CDR3, taken from reference TRBV7-2 and TRBJ2-7): GAGVSQSPSNKVTEKGKDVELRCDPISGHTALYWYRQSLGQGLEFLIYFQGNSAPDKSGLPSDRFSAERTGGSVSTLTIQRTQQEDSAVYLCASSLMGISYEQYFGPGTRLTVT.

The rearrangement joins TRBV5-1 to TRBJ1-4; 8 nucleotides align to TRBD1. This CDR3 region has 17 residues. Germline lookup yields CDR1 SGHRS and CDR2 YFSETQ. Germline trimming cut 3 bases from V and 5 bases from J; bases unmatched to any gene: 12. The CDR3 nucleotides are TGCGCCAGCAGCTCCTTCGGGACAGGCTCTAGCAATGAAAAACTGTTTTTT. This sequence encodes CASSSFGTGSSNEKLFF.

This clone was observed a few times. The gene calls are TRBV2 and TRBJ2-7; no reliable D call. Trimming took 2 bases from V and 5 from J, leaving 4 bases between them. This CDR3 region has 11 residues. CDR1 is SNHLY, CDR2 FYNNEI, per germline. The CDR3: CASSEQDEQYF. DNA for the CDR3: TGTGCCAGCAGTGAACAGGACGAGCAGTACTTC.